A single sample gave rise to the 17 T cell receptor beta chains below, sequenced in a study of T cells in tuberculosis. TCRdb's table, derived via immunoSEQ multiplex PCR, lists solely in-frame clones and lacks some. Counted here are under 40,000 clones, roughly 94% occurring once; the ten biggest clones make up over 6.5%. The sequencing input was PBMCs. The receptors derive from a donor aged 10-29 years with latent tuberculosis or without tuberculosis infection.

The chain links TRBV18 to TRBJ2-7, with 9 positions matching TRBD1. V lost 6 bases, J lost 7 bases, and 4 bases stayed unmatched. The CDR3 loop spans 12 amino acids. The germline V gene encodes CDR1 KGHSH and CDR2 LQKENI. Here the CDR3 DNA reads TGTGCCAGCTCGGGGACAGGGCGGGAGCAGTACTTC. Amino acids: CASSGTGREQYF.

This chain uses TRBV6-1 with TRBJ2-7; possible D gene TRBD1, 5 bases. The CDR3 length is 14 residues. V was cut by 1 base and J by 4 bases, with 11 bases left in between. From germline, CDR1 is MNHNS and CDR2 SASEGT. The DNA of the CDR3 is TGTGCCAGCAGTGAAGAGGGCAGGGTATACGAGCAGTACTTC. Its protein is CASSEEGRVYEQYF.

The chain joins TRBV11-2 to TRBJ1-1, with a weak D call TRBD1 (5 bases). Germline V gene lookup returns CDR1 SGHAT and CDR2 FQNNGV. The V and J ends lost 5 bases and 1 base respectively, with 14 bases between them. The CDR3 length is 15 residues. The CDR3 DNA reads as TGTGCCAGCAGCCTGAGGGGACTGACGAACACTGAAGCTTTCTTT. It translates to CASSLRGLTNTEAFF.

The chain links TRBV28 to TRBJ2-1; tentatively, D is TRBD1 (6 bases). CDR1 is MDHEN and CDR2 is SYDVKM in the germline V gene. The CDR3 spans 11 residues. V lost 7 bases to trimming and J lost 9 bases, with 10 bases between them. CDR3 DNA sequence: TGTGCCAGCACCATACAGGGTGAGCAGTTCTTC. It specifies CASTIQGEQFF. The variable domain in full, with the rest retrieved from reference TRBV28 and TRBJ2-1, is DVKVTQSSRYLVKRTGEKVFLECVQDMDHENMFWYRQDPGLGLRLIYFSYDVKMKEKGDIPEGYSVSREKKERFSLILESASTNQTSMYLCASTIQGEQFFGPGTRLTVL.

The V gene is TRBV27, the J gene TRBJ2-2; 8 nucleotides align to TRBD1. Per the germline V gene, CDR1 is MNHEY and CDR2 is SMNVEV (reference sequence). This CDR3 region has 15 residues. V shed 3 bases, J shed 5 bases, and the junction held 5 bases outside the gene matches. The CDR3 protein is CASSFTGGRTGELFF. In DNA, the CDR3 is TGTGCCAGCAGTTTTACAGGGGGACGGACCGGGGAGCTGTTTTTT.

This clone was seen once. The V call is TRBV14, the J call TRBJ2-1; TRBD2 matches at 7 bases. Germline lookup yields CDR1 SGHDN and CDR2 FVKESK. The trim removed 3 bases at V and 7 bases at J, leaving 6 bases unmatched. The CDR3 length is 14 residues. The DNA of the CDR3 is TGTGCCAGCAGCCATTTGGGGGGACTAAATGAGCAGTTCTTC. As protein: CASSHLGGLNEQFF.

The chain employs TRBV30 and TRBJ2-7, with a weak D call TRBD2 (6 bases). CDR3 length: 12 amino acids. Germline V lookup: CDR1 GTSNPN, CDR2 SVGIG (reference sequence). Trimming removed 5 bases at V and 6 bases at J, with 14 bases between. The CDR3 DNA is TGTGCCTGGGGGAGGTCAGAGGGCGAGCAGTACTTC. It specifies CAWGRSEGEQYF. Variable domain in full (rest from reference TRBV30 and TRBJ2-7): SQTIHQWPATLVQPVGSPLSLECTVEGTSNPNLYWYRQAAGRGLQLLFYSVGIGQISSEVPQNLSASRPQDRQFILSSKKLLLSDSGFYLCAWGRSEGEQYFGPGTRLTVT.

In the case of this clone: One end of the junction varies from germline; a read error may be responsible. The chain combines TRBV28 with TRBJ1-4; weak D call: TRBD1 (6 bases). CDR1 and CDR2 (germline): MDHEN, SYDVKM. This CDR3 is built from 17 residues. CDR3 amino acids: CASSWVTGGTSNEKLFF. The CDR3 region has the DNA TGTGCCAGTAGTTGGGTGACGGGGGGGACATCTAATGAAAAACTGTTTTTT.

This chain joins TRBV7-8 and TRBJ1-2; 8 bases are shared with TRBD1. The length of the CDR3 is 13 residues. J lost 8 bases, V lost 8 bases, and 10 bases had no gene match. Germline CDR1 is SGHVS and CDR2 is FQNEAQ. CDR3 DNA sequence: TGTGCCAGCGGGCCATCAGGGGGCCGAGGCTACACCTTC. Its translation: CASGPSGGRGYTF.

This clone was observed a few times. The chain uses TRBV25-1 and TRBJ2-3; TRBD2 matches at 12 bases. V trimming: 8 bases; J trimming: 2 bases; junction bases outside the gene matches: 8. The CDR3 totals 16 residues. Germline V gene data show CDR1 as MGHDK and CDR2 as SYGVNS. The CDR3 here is CASGDTSGRPTDTQYF. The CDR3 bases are TGTGCCAGCGGCGACACTAGCGGGAGGCCCACAGATACGCAGTATTTT.

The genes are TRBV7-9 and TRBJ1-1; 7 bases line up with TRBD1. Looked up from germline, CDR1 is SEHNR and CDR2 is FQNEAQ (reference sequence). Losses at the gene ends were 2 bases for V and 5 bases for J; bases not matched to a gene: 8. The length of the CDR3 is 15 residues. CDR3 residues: CASSLPGGPDTEAFF. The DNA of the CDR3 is TGTGCCAGCAGCTTACCAGGGGGTCCTGATACTGAAGCTTTCTTT.

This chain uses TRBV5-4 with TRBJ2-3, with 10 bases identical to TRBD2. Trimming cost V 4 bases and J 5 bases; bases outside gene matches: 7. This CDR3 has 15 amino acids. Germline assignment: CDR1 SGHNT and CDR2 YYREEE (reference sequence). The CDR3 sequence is CASSEPSGSVDTQYF. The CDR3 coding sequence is TGTGCCAGCAGCGAACCTAGCGGGAGTGTAGATACGCAGTATTTT.

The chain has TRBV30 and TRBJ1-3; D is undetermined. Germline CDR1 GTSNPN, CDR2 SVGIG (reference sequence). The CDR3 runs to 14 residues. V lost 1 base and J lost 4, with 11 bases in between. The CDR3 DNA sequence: TGTGCCTGGAGTGGAGCGAACGCGGGAAACACCATATATTTT. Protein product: CAWSGANAGNTIYF. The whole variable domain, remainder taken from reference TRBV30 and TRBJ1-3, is SQTIHQWPATLVQPVGSPLSLECTVEGTSNPNLYWYRQAAGRGLQLLFYSVGIGQISSEVPQNLSASRPQDRQFILSSKKLLLSDSGFYLCAWSGANAGNTIYFGEGSWLTVV.

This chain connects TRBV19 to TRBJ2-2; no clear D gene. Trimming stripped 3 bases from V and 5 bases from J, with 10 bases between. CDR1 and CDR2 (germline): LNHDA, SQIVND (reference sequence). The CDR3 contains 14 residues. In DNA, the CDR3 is TGTGCCAGTAGTATGTGGGCAAGAACCGGGGAGCTGTTTTTT. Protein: CASSMWARTGELFF.

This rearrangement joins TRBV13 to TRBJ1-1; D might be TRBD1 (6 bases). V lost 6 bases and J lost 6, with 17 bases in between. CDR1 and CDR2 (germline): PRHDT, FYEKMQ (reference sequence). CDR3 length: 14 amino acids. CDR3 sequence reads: CASSLQGPGSEAFF. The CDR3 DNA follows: TGTGCCAGCAGTTTACAGGGTCCCGGGTCTGAAGCTTTCTTT.

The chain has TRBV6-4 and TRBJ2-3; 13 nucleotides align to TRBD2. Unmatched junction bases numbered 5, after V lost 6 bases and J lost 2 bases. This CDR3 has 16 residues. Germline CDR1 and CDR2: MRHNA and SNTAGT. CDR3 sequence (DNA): TGTGCCAGCAGGACCGGACTAGCGGGAGCCACAGATACGCAGTATTTT. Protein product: CASRTGLAGATDTQYF.

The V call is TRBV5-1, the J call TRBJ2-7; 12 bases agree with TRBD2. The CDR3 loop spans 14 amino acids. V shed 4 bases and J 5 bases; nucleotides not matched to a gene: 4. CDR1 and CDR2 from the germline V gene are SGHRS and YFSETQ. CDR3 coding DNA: TGCGCCAGCAGCCTAGCGGGAGGGACTAACGAGCAGTACTTC. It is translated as CASSLAGGTNEQYF.